This T cell receptor beta chain was identified during a study of response to subunit inactivated influenza vaccine. This CDR3 is built from 12 residues. Germline V gene data show CDR1 as ENHRY and CDR2 as SYGVKD. Trimming cost V 6 bases and J 9 bases, with 12 bases left between them. TCRdb independently ran MiXCR on the RT-PCR reads; one entry per CDR3 protein. This sample has around 540,000 distinct CDR3 sequences, with 12% found just once. Notes on this clonotype: Antigen unknown.

The study's findings and limits: It was suggested by the authors that few new T cells are recruited by each seasonal influenza vaccination.

The TCR sequence derives from a man aged 45-60 years who received an inactivated influenza vaccine. V and J are TRBV10-3 and TRBJ2-1; weak D call: TRBD2 (6 bases). The material sequenced was PBMCs from blood, taken on the day of vaccination. CDR3 in amino acids: CAISWGDGEQFF. CDR3 bases: TGTGCCATCAGCTGGGGGGACGGTGAGCAGTTCTTC.